These 16 T cell receptor beta chains came from one sample sequenced in a study of blood T cell repertoires in COVID-19. Here immunoSEQ multiplex PCR was the method, and the copy in TCRdb shows in-frame clones only, minus some. The table records fewer than 120,000 clones, around 76% of them present only once. The specimen sequenced was peripheral blood. The receptors derive from an elderly woman with acute or convalescent COVID-19.

The V call is TRBV10-3, the J call TRBJ2-1; D might be TRBD2 (6 bases). The ends were cut back, 8 bases at V and 8 bases at J, with 13 bases in the middle. CDR3 length: 12 residues. The germline V gene encodes CDR1 ENHRY and CDR2 SYGVKD. CDR3 loop: CAISMDYDEQFF. CDR3 nucleotides: TGTGCCATCTCTATGGACTATGATGAGCAGTTCTTC.

The chain joins TRBV10-2 to TRBJ2-7; 7 bases match TRBD1. Germline CDR1 is WSHSY and CDR2 is SAAADI. The J segment lost 3 bases and the V segment lost 11 bases, leaving 7 bases of the junction unmatched. The CDR3 runs to 12 residues. The CDR3 coding sequence is TGCGCCGCGACAGGGAAAGACTACGAGCAGTACTTC. Translated: CAATGKDYEQYF.

This clone turned up a few times. This chain connects TRBV6-1 to TRBJ1-1; 7 bases fit TRBD1. CDR1 MNHNS and CDR2 SASEGT come from the germline V gene. J lost 1 base, V lost 1 base, and 3 bases had no gene match. The CDR3 is 15 amino acids. The CDR3, as DNA: TGTGCCAGCAGTGAAGGGGCAGGGGGGAACACTGAAGCTTTCTTT. Translation gives CASSEGAGGNTEAFF.

V is TRBV20-1 and J is TRBJ2-1, with D tentatively TRBD2 (5 bases). The ends were cut back, 3 bases at V and 3 bases at J, with 12 bases in the middle. Germline V lookup: CDR1 DFQATT, CDR2 SNEGSKA (reference sequence). The CDR3 runs to 14 residues. CDR3 sequence reads: CSASPAALYNEQFF. DNA for the CDR3: TGCAGTGCTAGTCCAGCGGCCCTCTACAATGAGCAGTTCTTC.

This rearrangement joins TRBV18 to TRBJ2-3; D is unresolved. This CDR3 comprises 13 residues. Trimming removed 3 bases at V and 2 bases at J, with 6 bases between. Germline V gene data show CDR1 as KGHSH and CDR2 as LQKENI. The CDR3 DNA sequence: TGTGCCAGCTCACCGAGTCCCACAGATACGCAGTATTTT. It codes for CASSPSPTDTQYF. The complete variable domain, with remaining parts taken from reference TRBV18 and TRBJ2-3, reads NAGVMQNPRHLVRRRGQEARLRCSPMKGHSHVYWYRQLPEEGLKFMVYLQKENIIDESGMPKERFSAEFPKEGPSILRIQQVVRGDSAAYFCASSPSPTDTQYFGPGTRLTVL.

The rearrangement joins TRBV27 to TRBJ2-1; 7 bases fit TRBD2. Losses at the gene ends were 5 bases for V and 8 bases for J; bases not matched to a gene: 12. The CDR3 sequence is 15 residues long. The germline V gene encodes CDR1 MNHEY and CDR2 SMNVEV (reference sequence). The CDR3 region is CASSLSAGGWDEQFF. The CDR3 DNA sequence: TGTGCCAGCAGTCTCAGCGCCGGGGGGTGGGATGAGCAGTTCTTC.

By share of the sample, this clone is medium-sized. The rearrangement uses TRBV27 and TRBJ1-3, with D possibly matching TRBD1 (6 bases). The CDR3 length is 15 residues. The V gene's germline CDR1 is MNHEY and CDR2 SMNVEV (reference sequence). Trimming removed 2 bases from V and 2 bases from J, with 10 bases in between. CDR3 coding DNA: TGTGCCAGCAGTTTAGGGACACCGGCTGGAAACACCATATATTTT. Translation: CASSLGTPAGNTIYF.

This chain links TRBV13 with TRBJ1-1; 7 bases are a match to TRBD1. Germline V gives CDR1 PRHDT, CDR2 FYEKMQ (reference sequence). This CDR3 has 17 amino acids. V lost 2 bases, J lost 4 bases, and 13 bases stayed unmatched. CDR3 residues: CASSLILQGKGGTEAFF. CDR3 nucleotide sequence: TGTGCCAGCAGCTTAATCTTACAGGGGAAGGGGGGCACTGAAGCTTTCTTT.

The rearrangement links TRBV5-6 to TRBJ2-4, with a weak D call TRBD2 (5 bases). Germline V gives CDR1 SGHDT, CDR2 YYEEEE. This CDR3 region has 14 residues. V was cut by 2 bases and J by 5 bases, with 11 bases left in between. The DNA for the CDR3 is TGTGCCAGCAGCTTTAGAGGGTCGCAAAACATTCAGTACTTC. Encoded protein: CASSFRGSQNIQYF.

The rearrangement links TRBV5-8 to TRBJ1-1; 11 nucleotides match TRBD1. From germline, CDR1 is SGHTS and CDR2 YDEGEE. The V segment lost 3 bases and the J segment 11 bases; nucleotides outside the gene matches: 21. The CDR3 sequence is 18 residues long. The CDR3 here is CASSSWSGQGAFRIVAFF. CDR3 DNA sequence: TGTGCCAGCAGCTCTTGGTCCGGACAGGGGGCCTTTCGTATCGTTGCTTTCTTT.

This rearrangement joins TRBV6-4 to TRBJ2-1; possibly TRBD2 for D (7 bases). This CDR3 comprises 15 residues. Germline V gives CDR1 MRHNA, CDR2 SNTAGT. The germline V and J ends were trimmed by 6 bases and 7 bases, with 19 bases remaining between them. The CDR3 coding sequence is TGTGCCAGCAGCTTGAAGGGGGGGGATTGGAATGAGCAGTTCTTC. Translating it yields CASSLKGGDWNEQFF.

This clone was seen once. The chain has TRBV30 and TRBJ2-5; TRBD1 aligns across 7 bases. The CDR3 spans 19 residues. The germline CDR1 and CDR2 sequences are GTSNPN and SVGIG (reference sequence). The ends lost 0 bases at V and 4 bases at J; junction bases unmatched: 20. CDR3 loop: CAWSVFLGPRAGGSETQYF. Here the CDR3 DNA reads TGTGCCTGGAGTGTTTTTCTAGGACCCAGGGCAGGGGGATCAGAGACCCAGTACTTC.

This clone was found a few times. V gene TRBV6-6 combines with J gene TRBJ1-2; TRBD1 matches 8 bases. The germline gives CDR1 MNHNY, CDR2 SVGAGI (reference sequence). The CDR3 runs to 14 residues. The J segment lost 4 bases and the V segment lost 8 bases, leaving 9 bases of the junction unmatched. CDR3 DNA sequence: TGTGCCAGCGTCTGGGACAGGTGGTCCTATGGCTACACCTTC. Its protein product is CASVWDRWSYGYTF.

The CDR3 coding sequence is TGTGCCAGCGGCCACATGAACACTGAAGCTTTCTTT. It is translated as CASGHMNTEAFF. The chain couples TRBV6-5 to TRBJ1-1, with no clear D. Trimming cost V 8 bases and J 0 bases, with 7 bases left between them. Germline values: CDR1 MNHEY, CDR2 SVGAGI. The CDR3 totals 12 residues.

V is TRBV7-9 and J is TRBJ1-5, with 8 bases aligning to TRBD1. CDR1 and CDR2 (germline): SEHNR, FQNEAQ (reference sequence). The CDR3 loop spans 12 amino acids. Trimming cost V 6 bases and J 5 bases; bases outside gene matches: 0. CDR3 sequence (DNA): TGTGCCAGCAGGACAGGGGATCAGCCCCAGCATTTT. This sequence encodes CASRTGDQPQHF.

The chain uses TRBV5-1 and TRBJ1-4, with no clear D. V was shortened by 2 bases and J by 5 bases, with 10 bases between the two germline ends. CDR1 and CDR2 from the germline V gene are SGHRS and YFSETQ. This CDR3 is built from 14 residues. For the CDR3, the DNA is TGCGCCAGCAGCTTTCCCGGTGCGAATGAAAAACTGTTTTTT. Translated: CASSFPGANEKLFF.